Here is one T cell receptor beta chain with its context. Its antigen is not identified. The sample belongs to a study of shared clonotypes between healthy human individuals. The germline V gene encodes CDR1 SEHNR and CDR2 FQNEAQ (reference sequence). This CDR3 has 13 residues. With 0 bases removed from V and 5 bases from J, the gap between germline ends came to 8 bases. Regarding the study as a whole: Memory subsets generally showed lower estimated richness than naive subsets. Depth of sequencing was expected to influence donor clonotype sharing.

In the original processing: Quality scores were absent from the junction-only immunoSEQ sequences, so filtering differed. The table came from immunoSEQ multiplex PCR; TCRdb's copy has only in-frame clones and leaves some out. The V and J calls and clone size are taken from that table; D and trimming were inferred from the DNA. This sample carries approximately 700,000 clones, 73% of them seen once, and the ten largest clones take 1.5% to 2%. This chain links TRBV7-9 with TRBJ2-7; tentatively, D is TRBD1 or TRBD2 (5 bases each). The sequencing sample was made of memory CD4+ T cells sorted from blood. Noted subset: CD45RA-negative fraction. The clonotype comes from a woman aged 30 to 39 in good health. The CDR3 is CASSLAGRNEQYF. The CDR3 region has the DNA TGTGCCAGCAGCTTAGCGGGACGGAACGAGCAGTACTTC.